These 16 T cell receptor beta chains originate from one sample sequenced in a study of lymphopenia after photon versus proton radiotherapy. Assay: immunoSEQ multiplex PCR; the TCRdb copy retains only in-frame clones and omits some. This table has fewer than 70,000 clones, 85% to 90% appearing once. The material was peripheral blood, obtained from a patient treated with proton-based radiotherapy. The receptor source for this set is a man of 80 years or more with esophageal cancer.

The rearrangement links TRBV7-2 to TRBJ2-2; D may match TRBD1 or TRBD2 (5 bases each). The CDR3 sequence is 16 residues long. CDR1 is SGHTA, CDR2 FQGNSA, per germline. V was trimmed by 7 bases and J by 0 bases, leaving 15 bases between them. This chain's CDR3 is CASTPLGDPNTGELFF. DNA of the CDR3: TGTGCCAGCACCCCTTTGGGGGACCCGAACACCGGGGAGCTGTTTTTT.

V gene TRBV6-6 combines with J gene TRBJ1-4; 9 bases are shared with TRBD1. The CDR3 covers 14 residues. Germline V gene data show CDR1 as MNHNY and CDR2 as SVGAGI (reference sequence). Losses at the gene ends were 6 bases for V and 5 bases for J; bases not matched to a gene: 4. DNA of the CDR3: TGTGCCAGCAGACCCACAGGGGGCAATGAAAAACTGTTTTTT. Protein: CASRPTGGNEKLFF.

The CDR3 DNA is TGTGCCAGCAGTTTATGGCAGTTCGACTCTGGGGCCAACGTCCTGACTTTC. Translation: CASSLWQFDSGANVLTF. The rearrangement links TRBV28 to TRBJ2-6; D gene uncertain. The CDR3 covers 17 residues. In germline, CDR1 is MDHEN, CDR2 SYDVKM. V lost 0 bases and J lost 0, with 9 bases in between.

The chain is built from TRBV29-1 and TRBJ2-5, with 7 positions matching TRBD1. V dropped 8 bases and J dropped 2; count of bases not matched to a gene: 8. This CDR3 region has 13 residues. Looked up from germline, CDR1 is SQVTM and CDR2 is ANQGSEA. CDR3 protein: CSTLQGIQETQYF. As DNA, the CDR3 is TGCAGCACCCTACAGGGGATTCAAGAGACCCAGTACTTC.

The chain carries TRBV19 and TRBJ1-4; unclear D gene. V lost 5 bases to trimming and J lost 6 bases, with 13 bases between them. The CDR3 runs to 14 residues. CDR1 is LNHDA and CDR2 is SQIVND in the germline V gene (reference sequence). CDR3 nucleotides: TGTGCCAGTAGTCTTCGGGTGGGCGATGAAAAACTGTTTTTT. Residues: CASSLRVGDEKLFF. Variable domain in full (rest from reference TRBV19 and TRBJ1-4): DGGITQSPKYLFRKEGQNVTLSCEQNLNHDAMYWYRQDPGQGLRLIYYSQIVNDFQKGDIAEGYSVSREKKESFPLTVTSAQKNPTAFYLCASSLRVGDEKLFFGSGTQLSVL.

Note on this clone: Relative to the germline gene, one junction end is altered; a read error may explain this. The chain has TRBV5-6 and TRBJ2-1, with 7 bases fitting TRBD1. Germline lookup yields CDR1 SGHDT and CDR2 YYEEEE. The CDR3 loop spans 13 amino acids. The CDR3 sequence is CASSYSRDSLRIF. In DNA, the CDR3 is TGTGCCAGCAGCTATTCTAGGGACAGCCTCAGAATCTTC. Variable domain in full (rest from reference TRBV5-6 and TRBJ2-1): DAGVTQSPTHLIKTRGQQVTLRCSPKSGHDTVSWYQQALGQGPQFIFQYYEEEERQRGNFPDRFSGHQFPNYSSELNVNALLLGDSALYLCASSYSRDSLRIFGPGTRLTVL.

A word on this clone: Other DNA sequences in the same sample also yield this CDR3. This rearrangement joins TRBV19 to TRBJ1-1; no firm D call. CDR1 and CDR2 (germline): LNHDA, SQIVND (reference sequence). The CDR3 runs to 13 residues. Trimming pared 2 bases from V and 0 bases from J, leaving 4 bases between. The CDR3: CASSISLNTEAFF. CDR3 bases: TGTGCCAGTAGTATAAGTTTGAACACTGAAGCTTTCTTT.

The V gene is TRBV29-1, the J gene TRBJ2-7; 16 nucleotides match TRBD2. V gave up 1 base and J gave up 3 bases; unmatched junction bases: 18. This CDR3 region has 21 residues. The germline CDR1 and CDR2 sequences are SQVTM and ANQGSEA. Here the CDR3 reads CSVEVRRPPGLAGGKIYEQYF. CDR3 coding DNA: TGCAGCGTTGAAGTCAGGAGGCCGCCGGGACTAGCGGGAGGGAAAATCTACGAGCAGTACTTC.

The table lists this clone with a few counts. The J gene is TRBJ1-2, the V gene TRBV6-5, with a tentative D call TRBD1 (6 bases). CDR1 and CDR2 from the germline V gene are MNHEY and SVGAGI. The CDR3 spans 14 residues. Trimming stripped 3 bases from V and 4 bases from J, with 12 bases between. Here the CDR3 reads CASSYRQAGYGYTF. CDR3 coding DNA: TGTGCCAGCAGTTATAGACAGGCTGGCTATGGCTACACCTTC.

J is TRBJ2-1 and V is TRBV10-1; 7 nucleotides line up with TRBD1. CDR3 length: 14 residues. Germline loops: CDR1 WNHNN, CDR2 SYGVQD (reference sequence). J lost 2 bases, V lost 6 bases, and 4 bases had no gene match. The CDR3 nucleotides read TGCGCCAGCAGCAGACAGGGTCCCTACAATGAGCAGTTCTTC. It is translated as CASSRQGPYNEQFF.

This clone is a singleton in its sample. The chain combines TRBV7-2 with TRBJ2-1; D perhaps matches TRBD2 (6 bases). Germline lookup yields CDR1 SGHTA and CDR2 FQGNSA. The CDR3 has 15 amino acids. V was trimmed by 5 bases and J by 2 bases, leaving 13 bases between them. The CDR3 region has the DNA TGTGCCAGCAGCAAGGAGGGGATCACCTACAATGAGCAGTTCTTC. Its translation: CASSKEGITYNEQFF.

The CDR3 here is CASGLYESEQYF. For the CDR3, the DNA is TGTGCCAGCGGACTTTACGAGAGCGAGCAGTACTTC. The rearrangement links TRBV7-2 to TRBJ2-7; D is perhaps TRBD2 (5 bases). The CDR3 runs 12 residues. V shed 8 bases and J shed 6 bases, with 14 bases lying between them. Germline values: CDR1 SGHTA, CDR2 FQGNSA.

This clone was picked up many times. The rearrangement joins TRBV7-2 to TRBJ1-2, with D possibly matching TRBD1 (5 bases). Germline CDR1 reads SGHTA; CDR2 reads FQGNSA. V lost 4 bases and J lost 4, with 13 bases in between. CDR3 length: 14 amino acids. CDR3: CASSSTGAPYGYTF. DNA for the CDR3: TGTGCCAGCAGCTCAACAGGCGCACCCTATGGCTACACCTTC.

This clone has only a few counts. CDR3 DNA sequence: TGTGCCATCAGTGGGACAGGGGACCAGCCCCAGCATTTT. This sequence encodes CAISGTGDQPQHF. The V gene is TRBV10-3, the J gene TRBJ1-5, with 9 bases matching TRBD1. V lost 4 bases, J lost 7 bases, and 2 bases stayed unmatched. Germline V CDR1 and CDR2: ENHRY, SYGVKD. The CDR3 sequence is 13 residues long.

The chain links TRBV9 to TRBJ1-5, with TRBD1 as a possible D gene (5 bases). With 0 bases removed from V and 6 bases from J, the gap between germline ends came to 10 bases. The germline gives CDR1 SGDLS, CDR2 YYNGEE. The CDR3 is 14 amino acids. The CDR3 DNA is TGTGCCAGCAGCGTAGCTTCGGGGCCTCAGCCCCAGCATTTT. Translation: CASSVASGPQPQHF.

The rearrangement joins TRBV19 to TRBJ2-2; D unresolved. CDR3 length: 14 residues. The V end was cut by 3 bases, the J end by 0 bases, with 5 bases between. Germline V gene sequence: CDR1 LNHDA, CDR2 SQIVND (reference sequence). In DNA form, the CDR3 reads TGTGCCAGTAGTATGGGAACGAACACCGGGGAGCTGTTTTTT. Protein product: CASSMGTNTGELFF.